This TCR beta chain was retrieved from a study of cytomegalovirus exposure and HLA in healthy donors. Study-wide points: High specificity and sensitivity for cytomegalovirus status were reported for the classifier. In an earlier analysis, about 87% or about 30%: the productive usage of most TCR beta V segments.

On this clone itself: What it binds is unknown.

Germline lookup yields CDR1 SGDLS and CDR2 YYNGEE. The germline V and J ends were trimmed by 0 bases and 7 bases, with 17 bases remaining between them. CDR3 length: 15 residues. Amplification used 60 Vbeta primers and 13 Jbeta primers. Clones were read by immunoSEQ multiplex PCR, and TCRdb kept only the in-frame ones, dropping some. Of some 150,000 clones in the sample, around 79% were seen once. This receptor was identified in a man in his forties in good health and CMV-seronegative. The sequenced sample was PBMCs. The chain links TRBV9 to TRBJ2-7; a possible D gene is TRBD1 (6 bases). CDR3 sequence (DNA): TGTGCCAGCAGCGTAGGAAGATGGGGGCTGGGGGAGCAGTACTTC. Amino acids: CASSVGRWGLGEQYF.